The 23 T cell receptor beta chains listed next were all sequenced from one sample in a study of technical replicates of blood from a few donors. Some clones are missing from TCRdb's copy, which holds only in-frame ones; the method was immunoSEQ multiplex PCR. The data hold 60,000 to 80,000 clones, with about 89% observed a single time. Sample: PBMCs. The receptors were sampled from a human donor in good health. Some clones in this sample may be carry-over from other donors' samples.

This chain joins TRBV5-6 and TRBJ1-5, with D tentatively TRBD1 (5 bases). The CDR3 is made up of 16 amino acids. Looked up from germline, CDR1 is SGHDT and CDR2 is YYEEEE. V lost 0 bases, J lost 1 base, and 11 bases lay in between. CDR3 in amino acids: CASSLAGKGSNQPQHF. The CDR3 DNA reads TGTGCCAGCAGCTTGGCAGGGAAAGGCAGCAATCAGCCCCAGCATTTT.

The V and J genes are TRBV7-9 and TRBJ2-1; possibly TRBD2 for D (6 bases). The CDR3 is 13 amino acids. Germline V CDR1 and CDR2: SEHNR, FQNEAQ (reference sequence). Trimming cost V 1 base and J 6 bases, with 7 bases left between them. CDR3 in DNA: TGTGCCAGCAGCTTAGTGGGGGGCAATGAGCAGTTCTTC. This encodes CASSLVGGNEQFF. The entire variable domain, with the rest obtained from reference TRBV7-9 and TRBJ2-1, is as follows: DTGVSQNPRHKITKRGQNVTFRCDPISEHNRLYWYRQTLGQGPEFLTYFQNEAQLEKSRLLSDRFSAERPKGSFSTLEIQRTEQGDSAMYLCASSLVGGNEQFFGPGTRLTVL.

This rearrangement joins TRBV7-3 to TRBJ1-1, with D perhaps matching TRBD1 (6 bases). The CDR3 spans 15 residues. From germline, CDR1 is SGHTA and CDR2 FQGTGA. Trimming shortened V by 1 base and J by 4 bases, and 13 bases separated the two germline ends. The CDR3 coding sequence is TGTGCCAGCAGCTTAAAGGGGGGGGCTGGCACTGAAGCTTTCTTT. It encodes CASSLKGGAGTEAFF. Combining the CDR3 with reference TRBV7-3 and TRBJ1-1 gives the whole variable domain GAGVSQTPSNKVTEKGKYVELRCDPISGHTALYWYRQSLGQGPEFLIYFQGTGAADDSGLPNDRFFAVRPEGSVSTLKIQRTERGDSAVYLCASSLKGGAGTEAFFGQGTRLTVV.

This rearrangement joins TRBV6-4 to TRBJ1-2, with no clear D. The CDR3 has 13 amino acids. With 3 bases removed from V and 8 bases from J, the gap between germline ends came to 13 bases. CDR1 and CDR2 from the germline V gene are MRHNA and SNTAGT. CDR3 coding DNA: TGTGCCAGCAGTGAGATCCCAGGTTTGGGCTACACCTTC. Translating it yields CASSEIPGLGYTF.

V usage is TRBV27 and J usage is TRBJ1-1, with D perhaps matching TRBD1 (6 bases). Germline values: CDR1 MNHEY, CDR2 SMNVEV (reference sequence). The CDR3 loop spans 15 amino acids. The germline V and J ends were trimmed by 5 bases and 0 bases, with 13 bases remaining between them. The CDR3 region is CASSLLQGLNTEAFF. The CDR3 nucleotides are TGTGCCAGCAGTCTACTACAGGGCCTGAACACTGAAGCTTTCTTT.

This clone was seen a few times. This rearrangement joins TRBV28 to TRBJ2-5, with 10 nucleotides matching TRBD2. V lost 3 bases and J lost 5; bases outside the gene matches: 12. This CDR3 region has 17 residues. Per germline, CDR1 MDHEN and CDR2 SYDVKM. The CDR3 sequence is CASSFTPSGGAGETQYF. The CDR3, as DNA: TGTGCCAGCAGTTTTACCCCGAGCGGGGGGGCCGGGGAGACCCAGTACTTC. The full variable domain, completed using reference TRBV28 and TRBJ2-5, is DVKVTQSSRYLVKRTGEKVFLECVQDMDHENMFWYRQDPGLGLRLIYFSYDVKMKEKGDIPEGYSVSREKKERFSLILESASTNQTSMYLCASSFTPSGGAGETQYFGPGTRLLVL.

The chain recombines TRBV7-9 with TRBJ1-1, with D possibly matching TRBD1 (6 bases). The CDR3 covers 16 residues. Germline CDR1 is SEHNR and CDR2 is FQNEAQ (reference sequence). The ends were cut back, 7 bases at V and 0 bases at J, with 18 bases in the middle. DNA for the CDR3: TGTGCCAGCACTCCGACAGGCCTGGAAGTGAACACTGAAGCTTTCTTT. As protein: CASTPTGLEVNTEAFF. Using reference TRBV7-9 and TRBJ1-1 for the parts outside the CDR3, the full variable domain is DTGVSQNPRHKITKRGQNVTFRCDPISEHNRLYWYRQTLGQGPEFLTYFQNEAQLEKSRLLSDRFSAERPKGSFSTLEIQRTEQGDSAMYLCASTPTGLEVNTEAFFGQGTRLTVV.

The chain joins TRBV18 to TRBJ1-5; maybe TRBD1 (5 bases). CDR1 is KGHSH, CDR2 LQKENI, per germline. This CDR3 has 15 residues. V was pared by 3 bases and J by 2 bases, with 11 bases between. The CDR3 protein is CASSPSGGGNQPQHF. The CDR3 DNA is TGTGCCAGCTCACCGTCCGGAGGGGGCAATCAGCCCCAGCATTTT.

This chain links TRBV27 with TRBJ1-5; no definite D call. CDR1 MNHEY and CDR2 SMNVEV come from the germline V gene (reference sequence). V dropped 5 bases and J dropped 4 bases, with 6 bases sitting between them. This CDR3 region has 12 residues. The CDR3 protein is CASSGPNQPQHF. For the CDR3, the DNA is TGTGCCAGCAGTGGCCCGAATCAGCCCCAGCATTTT.

The chain recombines TRBV6-5 with TRBJ1-6; D is perhaps TRBD1 (6 bases). Germline CDR1 and CDR2: MNHEY and SVGAGI. V lost 4 bases and J lost 5, with 12 bases in between. CDR3 length equals 15 residues. CDR3 DNA: TGTGCCAGCAGTTTCCAGACAGGAAATAATTCACCCCTCCACTTT. This sequence encodes CASSFQTGNNSPLHF.

The V and J genes are TRBV19 and TRBJ2-1; TRBD1 matches 10 bases. The germline CDR1 and CDR2 sequences are LNHDA and SQIVND (reference sequence). The V gene end was trimmed by 5 bases and the J gene end by 9 bases; junction bases not matched to a gene: 13. The CDR3 consists of 16 residues. In nucleotides, the CDR3 is TGTGCCAGTAGTGACTCCCCCGGGACAGGGGCTGCTGAGCAGTTCTTC. Translating gives CASSDSPGTGAAEQFF.

The V gene is TRBV7-9, the J gene TRBJ1-3, with D maybe TRBD1 (5 bases). Deletions cut 7 bases from V and 3 bases from J, with 13 bases between. There are 14 residues in the CDR3. Per germline, CDR1 SEHNR and CDR2 FQNEAQ (reference sequence). CDR3 DNA sequence: TGTGCCAGCAATGGTAAGGGGCATGGAAACACCATATATTTT. Translation gives CASNGKGHGNTIYF.

The chain links TRBV2 to TRBJ1-5, with TRBD1 matching over 7 bases. V lost 6 bases and J lost 5; bases outside the gene matches: 4. The CDR3 extends over 13 amino acids. Germline CDR1 and CDR2: SNHLY and FYNNEI. In DNA, the CDR3 is TGTGCCAGCAGCAGGGACAGATATCAGCCCCAGCATTTT. Protein sequence: CASSRDRYQPQHF.

V is TRBV2 and J is TRBJ1-6; D uncertain. This CDR3 contains 15 residues. Germline V CDR1 and CDR2: SNHLY, FYNNEI. Between the trimmed V and J ends, which lost 6 bases and 7 bases, there was a span of 16 bases. CDR3 sequence: CASSKDGSWNSPLHF. CDR3 nucleotide sequence: TGTGCCAGCAGCAAAGACGGGAGTTGGAATTCACCCCTCCACTTT.

This chain links TRBV19 with TRBJ1-2; D is undetermined. The CDR3 sequence is 14 residues long. Deletions cut 10 bases from V and 3 bases from J, with 18 bases between. The germline CDR1 and CDR2 sequences are LNHDA and SQIVND (reference sequence). The DNA of the CDR3 is TGTGCCACCGACCGGGAGAAGGGAGACTATGGCTACACCTTC. Translated: CATDREKGDYGYTF.

In its sample, this clone was seen a few times. The junction departs from the called germline gene at one end, perhaps through a read error. The genes are TRBV28 and TRBJ1-2; D not resolved. Germline V gene data show CDR1 as MDHEN and CDR2 as SYDVKM. The CDR3 has 13 residues. This CDR3 is CLTSWTHRLGYTF. The CDR3 nucleotides are TGCCTCACTTCGTGGACTCACCGCTTGGGCTACACCTTC.

This rearrangement joins TRBV2 to TRBJ2-7; D possibly corresponds to TRBD2 (5 bases). The CDR3 is made up of 12 amino acids. Germline V gives CDR1 SNHLY, CDR2 FYNNEI. With 10 bases removed from V and 2 bases from J, the gap between germline ends came to 12 bases. The CDR3 region is CATRGDAYEQYF. The CDR3 coding sequence is TGTGCCACCCGGGGTGACGCCTACGAGCAGTACTTC.

The gene calls are TRBV6-5 and TRBJ1-2, with D perhaps matching TRBD1 (5 bases). This CDR3 has 15 amino acids. Trimming took off 7 bases at V and 7 bases at J, with 22 bases between the two ends. Germline values: CDR1 MNHEY, CDR2 SVGAGI. CDR3 amino acids: CASNPQGGVGGGYTF. The CDR3 coding sequence is TGTGCCAGCAACCCTCAGGGTGGCGTAGGCGGTGGCTACACCTTC.

About this clone itself: An end of the junction differs from the germline gene, which may be a read error. The rearrangement joins TRBV10-3 to TRBJ2-7; 9 nucleotides match TRBD1. The CDR3 is 13 residues long. Germline lookup yields CDR1 ENHRY and CDR2 SYGVKD. The CDR3 loop reads CAGGQGNSYEQYF. CDR3 sequence (DNA): TGCGCCGGGGGACAGGGCAACTCCTACGAGCAGTACTTC.

This sequence joins TRBV4-3 and TRBJ2-3; the D gene is possibly TRBD2 (5 bases). Trimming cost V 4 bases and J 4 bases, with 24 bases left between them. Per germline, CDR1 LGHNA and CDR2 YSLEER. This CDR3 is built from 18 residues. In DNA, the CDR3 is TGCGCCAGCAGCCCCTCCCAGCGGTCGTTCTTCGGTGCAGATACGCAGTATTTT. It encodes CASSPSQRSFFGADTQYF.

The chain is built from TRBV7-8 and TRBJ1-6; TRBD1 is a possible D gene (6 bases). Germline V gene lookup returns CDR1 SGHVS and CDR2 FQNEAQ. CDR3 length equals 16 residues. The V gene lost 1 base and the J gene lost 8 bases, with 15 bases spanning the gap. The CDR3 DNA follows: TGTGCCAGCAGCTTAGGGGGGACAAGGCACCATTCACCCCTCCACTTT. Protein: CASSLGGTRHHSPLHF.

The chain is built from TRBV4-1 and TRBJ2-7; a weak D match, TRBD2 (5 bases). V was cut by 0 bases and J by 2 bases, with 14 bases left in between. Germline CDR1 and CDR2: MGHRA and YSYEKL. The CDR3 is 16 residues long. CDR3 DNA sequence: TGCGCCAGCAGCCAAGATAGAGGAGGTATACCCTACGAGCAGTACTTC. Translation gives CASSQDRGGIPYEQYF.

The chain uses TRBV11-2 and TRBJ1-6; the D is unclear. The V end lost 2 bases, the J end lost 7 bases, and 6 bases lay between the germline ends. This CDR3 is built from 13 residues. Germline V gene sequence: CDR1 SGHAT, CDR2 FQNNGV. The CDR3, as DNA: TGTGCCAGCAGCTTACACAGCAATTCACCCCTCCACTTT. It codes for CASSLHSNSPLHF.